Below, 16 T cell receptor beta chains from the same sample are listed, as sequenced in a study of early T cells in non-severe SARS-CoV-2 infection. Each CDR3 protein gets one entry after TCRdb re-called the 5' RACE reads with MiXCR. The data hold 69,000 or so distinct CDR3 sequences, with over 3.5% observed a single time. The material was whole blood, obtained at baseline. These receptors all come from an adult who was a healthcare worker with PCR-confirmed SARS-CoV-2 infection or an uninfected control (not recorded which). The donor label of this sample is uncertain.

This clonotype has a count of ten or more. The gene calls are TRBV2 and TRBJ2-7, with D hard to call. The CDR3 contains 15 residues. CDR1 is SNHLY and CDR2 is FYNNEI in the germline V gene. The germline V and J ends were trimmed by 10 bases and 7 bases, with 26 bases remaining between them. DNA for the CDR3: TGTGCCACCATGGCGGCGAGGCTCGGGCGGCTGGAGCAGTACTTC. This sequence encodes CATMAARLGRLEQYF.

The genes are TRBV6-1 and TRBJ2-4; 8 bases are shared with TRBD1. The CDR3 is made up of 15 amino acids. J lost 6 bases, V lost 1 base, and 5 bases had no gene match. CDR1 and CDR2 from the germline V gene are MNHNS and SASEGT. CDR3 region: CASSEDRTGTNIQYF. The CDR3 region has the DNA TGTGCCAGCAGTGAAGACCGGACAGGGACAAACATTCAGTACTTC.

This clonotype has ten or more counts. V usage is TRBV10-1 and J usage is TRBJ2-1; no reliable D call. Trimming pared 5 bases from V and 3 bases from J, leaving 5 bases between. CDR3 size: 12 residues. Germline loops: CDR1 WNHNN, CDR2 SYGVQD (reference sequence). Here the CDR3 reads CASSPDYNEQFF. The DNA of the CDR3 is TGCGCCAGCAGTCCCGACTACAATGAGCAGTTCTTC.

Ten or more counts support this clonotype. DNA of the CDR3: TGTGCCAGCAGCTTAAAGGGCAGGGGCCAAGGAGATACGCAGTATTTT. Protein product: CASSLKGRGQGDTQYF. V is TRBV7-9 and J is TRBJ2-3; D might be TRBD1 (6 bases). From germline, CDR1 is SEHNR and CDR2 FQNEAQ (reference sequence). V was trimmed by 2 bases and J by 5 bases, leaving 17 bases between them. This CDR3 is 16 amino acids long.

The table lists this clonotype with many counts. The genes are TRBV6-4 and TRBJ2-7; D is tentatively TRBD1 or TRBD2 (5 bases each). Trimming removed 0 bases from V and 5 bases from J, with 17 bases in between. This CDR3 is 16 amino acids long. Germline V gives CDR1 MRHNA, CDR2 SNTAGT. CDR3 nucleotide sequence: TGTGCCAGCAGTGACTCGATTAGTTCAGGGAGCAACGAGCAGTACTTC. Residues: CASSDSISSGSNEQYF.

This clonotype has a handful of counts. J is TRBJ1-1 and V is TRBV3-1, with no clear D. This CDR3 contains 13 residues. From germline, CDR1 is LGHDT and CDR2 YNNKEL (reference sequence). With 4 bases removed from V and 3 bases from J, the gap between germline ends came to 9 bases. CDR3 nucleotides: TGTGCCAGCAGCCCCAGTCTCGACACTGAAGCTTTCTTT. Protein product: CASSPSLDTEAFF. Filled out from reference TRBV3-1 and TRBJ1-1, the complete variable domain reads DTAVSQTPKYLVTQMGNDKSIKCEQNLGHDTMYWYKQDSKKFLKIMFSYNNKELIINETVPNRFSPKSPDKAHLNLHINSLELGDSAVYFCASSPSLDTEAFFGQGTRLTVV.

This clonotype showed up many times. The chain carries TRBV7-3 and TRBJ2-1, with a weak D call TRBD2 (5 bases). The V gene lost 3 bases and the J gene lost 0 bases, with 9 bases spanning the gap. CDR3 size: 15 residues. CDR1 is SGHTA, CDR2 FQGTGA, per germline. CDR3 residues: CASSLDSSSYNEQFF. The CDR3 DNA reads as TGTGCCAGCAGCTTGGACTCAAGCTCCTACAATGAGCAGTTCTTC.

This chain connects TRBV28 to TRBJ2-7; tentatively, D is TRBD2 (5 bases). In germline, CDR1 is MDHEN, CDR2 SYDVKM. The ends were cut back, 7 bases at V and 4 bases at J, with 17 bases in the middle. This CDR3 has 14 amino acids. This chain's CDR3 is CASNLYRERYEQYF. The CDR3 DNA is TGTGCCAGCAATCTATATAGGGAGAGGTACGAGCAGTACTTC.

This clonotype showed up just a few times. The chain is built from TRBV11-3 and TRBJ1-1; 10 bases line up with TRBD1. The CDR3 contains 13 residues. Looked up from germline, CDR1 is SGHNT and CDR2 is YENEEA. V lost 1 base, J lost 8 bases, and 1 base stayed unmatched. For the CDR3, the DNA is TGTGCCAGCAGCTTAGGACAGGGGGCAGAAGCTTTCTTT. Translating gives CASSLGQGAEAFF.

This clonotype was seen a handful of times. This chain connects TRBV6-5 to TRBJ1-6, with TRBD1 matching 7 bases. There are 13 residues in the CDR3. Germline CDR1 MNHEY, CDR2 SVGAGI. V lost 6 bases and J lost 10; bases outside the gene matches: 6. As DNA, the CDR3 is TGTGCCAGCAGACAGGGGACGGGATCACCCCTCCACTTT. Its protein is CASRQGTGSPLHF.

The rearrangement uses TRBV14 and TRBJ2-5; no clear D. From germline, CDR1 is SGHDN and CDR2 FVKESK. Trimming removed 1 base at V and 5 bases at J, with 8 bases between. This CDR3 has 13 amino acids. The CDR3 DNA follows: TGTGCCAGCAGCCAAGGACACCGCGAGACCCAGTACTTC. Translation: CASSQGHRETQYF.

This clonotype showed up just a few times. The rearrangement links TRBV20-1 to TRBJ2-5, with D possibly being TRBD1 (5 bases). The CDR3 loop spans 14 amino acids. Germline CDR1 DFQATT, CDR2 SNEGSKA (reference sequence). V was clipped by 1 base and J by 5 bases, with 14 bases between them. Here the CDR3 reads CSARVQGDWETQYF. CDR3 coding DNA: TGCAGTGCTAGAGTCCAGGGTGATTGGGAGACCCAGTACTTC.

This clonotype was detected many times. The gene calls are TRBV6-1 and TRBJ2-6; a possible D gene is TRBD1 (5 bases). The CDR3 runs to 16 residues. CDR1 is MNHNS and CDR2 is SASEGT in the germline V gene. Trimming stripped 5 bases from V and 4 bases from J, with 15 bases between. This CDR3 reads CASSSARASGANVLTF. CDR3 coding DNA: TGTGCCAGCAGTTCGGCCAGGGCTTCGGGGGCCAACGTCCTGACTTTC.

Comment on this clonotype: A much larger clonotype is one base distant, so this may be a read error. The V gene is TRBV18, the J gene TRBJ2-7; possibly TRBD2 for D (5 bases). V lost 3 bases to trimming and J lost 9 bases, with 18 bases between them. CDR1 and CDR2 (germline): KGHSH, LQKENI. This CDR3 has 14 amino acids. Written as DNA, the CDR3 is TGTGCCAGCTCACCCCAGGAGTTAGGAGGCGTGCAGTACTTC. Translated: CASSPQELGGVQYF.

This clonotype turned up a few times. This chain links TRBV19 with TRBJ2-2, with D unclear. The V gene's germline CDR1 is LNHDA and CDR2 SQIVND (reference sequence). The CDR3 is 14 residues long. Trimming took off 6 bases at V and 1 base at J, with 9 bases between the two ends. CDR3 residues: CASSDRKNTGELFF. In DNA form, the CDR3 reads TGTGCCAGTAGCGACCGTAAGAACACCGGGGAGCTGTTTTTT.

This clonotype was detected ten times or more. DNA of the CDR3: TGTGCCAGCAGTTTAGGTGCATTCACTAGCACAGATACGCAGTATTTT. As protein: CASSLGAFTSTDTQYF. V usage is TRBV12-3 or TRBV12-4 and J usage is TRBJ2-3; D uncertain. Between the trimmed V and J ends, which lost 1 base and 0 bases, there was a span of 11 bases. This CDR3 spans 16 amino acids.